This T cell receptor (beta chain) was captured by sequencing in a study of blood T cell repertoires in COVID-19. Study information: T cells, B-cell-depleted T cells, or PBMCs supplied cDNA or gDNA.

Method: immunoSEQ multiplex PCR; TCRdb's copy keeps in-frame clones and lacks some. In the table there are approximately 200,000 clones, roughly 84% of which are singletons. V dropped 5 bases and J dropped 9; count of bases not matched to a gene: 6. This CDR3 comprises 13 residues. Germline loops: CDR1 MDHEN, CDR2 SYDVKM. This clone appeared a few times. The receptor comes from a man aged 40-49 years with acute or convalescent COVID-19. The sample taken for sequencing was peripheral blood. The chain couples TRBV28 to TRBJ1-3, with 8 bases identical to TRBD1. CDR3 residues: CASSPGTGLTIYF. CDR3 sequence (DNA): TGTGCCAGCAGTCCTGGGACAGGACTCACCATATATTTT.